A selection of T cell receptor beta chains follows, all from one sample in a study of OX40 agonist ivuxolimab in advanced cancers. Using immunoSEQ multiplex PCR, the repertoire was profiled, and TCRdb retains in-frame clones only, with some absent. There are 35,000 or so clones in the sample; approximately 89% occur only once, and around a tenth lies in the top ten. The material was CD4+ or CD8+ T cells sorted from blood, obtained in a trial of the OX40 agonist ivuxolimab. These receptors were obtained from an adult with an advanced solid tumor such as melanoma, head and neck, liver or kidney cancer. Each CDR3 is given with its conserved first and last residue. D genes are given only for firm matches. A clone size is listed for some rows: how often the clone was seen (once, few, many), or a class if it is expanded.

TRBJ1-5	.	TRBD1	TRBV19	TGTGCCAGTACCGATGGACAGGGGAGTCAGCCCCAGCATTTT	CASTDGQGSQPQHF
TRBJ2-1	once	.	TRBV7-3	TGTGCCAGCAGTCTATGGTTAGCGAACTACAATGAGCAGTTCTTC	CASSLWLANYNEQFF
TRBJ2-7	.	TRBD1	TRBV10-3	TGTGCCAACTCCGGGACAGGGTCCAACGAGCAGTACTTC	CANSGTGSNEQYF
TRBJ2-7	.	.	TRBV6-5	TGTGCCAGCAGTTACGGACTGGACCTTTCCTACGAGCAGTACTTC	CASSYGLDLSYEQYF
TRBJ2-4	.	.	TRBV2	TGTGCCAGCAGGGACTACAAAAACATTCAGTACTTC	CASRDYKNIQYF
TRBJ1-2	.	TRBD1	TRBV10-3	TGTGCCATCAGTCCTTCTTATGGACAGGTCTATGGCTACACCTTC	CAISPSYGQVYGYTF
TRBJ1-1	.	.	TRBV6-1	TGTGCCAGCTTACGGACCGTGAACACTGAAGCTTTCTTT	CASLRTVNTEAFF
TRBJ2-2	.	.	TRBV5-1	TGCGCCAGCAGCTTGTTAGCCGGGGAGCTGTTTTTT	CASSLLAGELFF
TRBJ2-3	.	.	TRBV6-5	TGTGCCAGCAGTTACTTCACGGCGGCGGGCACAGATACGCAGTATTTT	CASSYFTAAGTDTQYF
TRBJ2-7	.	.	TRBV29-1	TGCAGCGTCGCCGGGACCTCTCTGAGCGAGCAGTACTTC	CSVAGTSLSEQYF